These 4 T cell receptor beta chains came from one sample sequenced in a study of graft-versus-host responses after intestinal transplantation. Lymphocytes (intraepithelial and lamina propria) were released by processing the graft tissue. Profiled with immunoSEQ multiplex PCR; TCRdb holds only in-frame clones, not every one. The sample shows approximately 9,600 clones, 86% of them seen only once. Sequenced material: ileum tissue, taken just over 700 days after intestinal transplantation. The receptors shown here come from a human patient who received an intestinal transplant, so some T cells may come from the graft donor.

The chain employs TRBV7-3 and TRBJ2-1; weak D call: TRBD1 (5 bases). From germline, CDR1 is SGHTA and CDR2 FQGTGA. V lost 5 bases and J lost 2, with 7 bases in between. This CDR3 is built from 13 residues. CDR3: CASSLDTYNEQFF. CDR3 bases: TGTGCCAGCAGCCTGGACACCTACAATGAGCAGTTCTTC.

This chain joins TRBV2 and TRBJ1-6; tentative D call: TRBD1 (5 bases). This CDR3 comprises 11 residues. CDR1 and CDR2 (germline): SNHLY, FYNNEI. V lost 8 bases and J 9 bases, leaving 8 bases between the germline ends. The CDR3 is CASSDSSPLHF. CDR3 nucleotide sequence: TGTGCCAGCTCCGACAGTTCACCCCTCCACTTT.

V and J are TRBV7-2 and TRBJ1-2; D unclear. Looked up from germline, CDR1 is SGHTA and CDR2 is FQGNSA. This CDR3 region has 15 residues. V gave up 5 bases and J gave up 5 bases, with 18 bases separating them. CDR3 protein: CASSLRARTSYGYTF. CDR3 DNA sequence: TGTGCCAGCAGCCTAAGGGCACGTACCTCTTATGGCTACACCTTC. Full variable domain (remainder filled in from reference TRBV7-2 and TRBJ1-2): GAGVSQSPSNKVTEKGKDVELRCDPISGHTALYWYRQSLGQGLEFLIYFQGNSAPDKSGLPSDRFSAERTGGSVSTLTIQRTQQEDSAVYLCASSLRARTSYGYTFGSGTRLTVV.

The chain is built from TRBV19 and TRBJ2-2; 7 nucleotides line up with TRBD2. The CDR3 is 16 residues long. J gave up 4 bases and V 3 bases, and 8 bases lay outside the gene matches. The V gene's germline CDR1 is LNHDA and CDR2 SQIVND (reference sequence). CDR3 residues: CASSIGGFFGTGELFF. The CDR3 nucleotides are TGTGCCAGTAGTATCGGGGGGTTTTTTGGCACCGGGGAGCTGTTTTTT.